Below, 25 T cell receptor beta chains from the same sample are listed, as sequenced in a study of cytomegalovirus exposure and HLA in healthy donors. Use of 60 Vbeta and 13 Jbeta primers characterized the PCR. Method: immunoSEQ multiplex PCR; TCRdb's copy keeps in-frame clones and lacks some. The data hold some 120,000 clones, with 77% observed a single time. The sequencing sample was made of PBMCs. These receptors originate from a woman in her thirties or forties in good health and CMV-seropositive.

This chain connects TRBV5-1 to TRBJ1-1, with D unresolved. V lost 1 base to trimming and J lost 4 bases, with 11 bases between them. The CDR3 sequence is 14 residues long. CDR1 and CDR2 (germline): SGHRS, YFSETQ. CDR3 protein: CASSLRGPGTEAFF. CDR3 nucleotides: TGCGCCAGCAGCTTGAGAGGTCCGGGCACTGAAGCTTTCTTT.

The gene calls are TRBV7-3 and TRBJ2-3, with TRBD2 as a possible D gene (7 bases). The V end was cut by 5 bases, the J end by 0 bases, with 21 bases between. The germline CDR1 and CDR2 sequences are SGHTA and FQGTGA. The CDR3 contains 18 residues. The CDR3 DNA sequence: TGTGCCAGCAGCCCGGGGGGACACGGGGGCCCTAGCACAGATACGCAGTATTTT. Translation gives CASSPGGHGGPSTDTQYF. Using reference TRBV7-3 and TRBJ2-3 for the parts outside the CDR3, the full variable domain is GAGVSQTPSNKVTEKGKYVELRCDPISGHTALYWYRQSLGQGPEFLIYFQGTGAADDSGLPNDRFFAVRPEGSVSTLKIQRTERGDSAVYLCASSPGGHGGPSTDTQYFGPGTRLTVL.

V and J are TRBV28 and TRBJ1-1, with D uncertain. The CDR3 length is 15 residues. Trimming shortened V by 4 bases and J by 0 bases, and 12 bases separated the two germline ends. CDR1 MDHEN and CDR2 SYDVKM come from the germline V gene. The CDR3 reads CASSYAPLLNTEAFF. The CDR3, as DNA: TGTGCCAGCAGTTACGCCCCCCTATTGAACACTGAAGCTTTCTTT.

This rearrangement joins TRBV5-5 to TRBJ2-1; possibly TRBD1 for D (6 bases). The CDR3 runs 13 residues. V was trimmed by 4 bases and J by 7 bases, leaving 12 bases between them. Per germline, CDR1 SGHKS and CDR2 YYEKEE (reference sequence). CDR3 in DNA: TGTGCCAGCAGCCCGGGACACGGAAATGAGCAGTTCTTC. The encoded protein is CASSPGHGNEQFF. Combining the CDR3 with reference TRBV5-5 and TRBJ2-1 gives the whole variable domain DAGVTQSPTHLIKTRGQQVTLRCSPISGHKSVSWYQQVLGQGPQFIFQYYEKEERGRGNFPDRFSARQFPNYSSELNVNALLLGDSALYLCASSPGHGNEQFFGPGTRLTVL.

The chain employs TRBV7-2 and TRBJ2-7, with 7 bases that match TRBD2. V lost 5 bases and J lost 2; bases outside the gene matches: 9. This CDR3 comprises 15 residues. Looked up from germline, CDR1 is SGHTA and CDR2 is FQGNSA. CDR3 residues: CASSLIAGQTYEQYF. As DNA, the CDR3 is TGTGCCAGCAGCCTGATAGCGGGTCAAACCTACGAGCAGTACTTC. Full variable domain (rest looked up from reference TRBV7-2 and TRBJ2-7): GAGVSQSPSNKVTEKGKDVELRCDPISGHTALYWYRQSLGQGLEFLIYFQGNSAPDKSGLPSDRFSAERTGGSVSTLTIQRTQQEDSAVYLCASSLIAGQTYEQYFGPGTRLTVT.

CDR3 region: CASKTGANTEAFF. CDR3 coding DNA: TGTGCCAGTAAGACAGGAGCGAACACTGAAGCTTTCTTT. This chain uses TRBV19 with TRBJ1-1, with D possibly matching TRBD1 (6 bases). The CDR3 runs 13 residues. Germline CDR1 reads LNHDA; CDR2 reads SQIVND (reference sequence). The V end lost 7 bases, the J end lost 1 base, and 10 bases lay between the germline ends.

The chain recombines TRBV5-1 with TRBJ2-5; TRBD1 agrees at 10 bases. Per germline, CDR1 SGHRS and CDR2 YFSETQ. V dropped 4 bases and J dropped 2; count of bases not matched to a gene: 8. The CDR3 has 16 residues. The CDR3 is CASSVGTGDTQETQYF. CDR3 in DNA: TGCGCCAGCAGCGTGGGGACAGGGGATACGCAAGAGACCCAGTACTTC.

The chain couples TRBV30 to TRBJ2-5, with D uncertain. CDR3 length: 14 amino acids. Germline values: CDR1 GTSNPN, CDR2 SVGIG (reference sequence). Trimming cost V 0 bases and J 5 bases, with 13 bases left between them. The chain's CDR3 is CAWSVQSSPETQYF. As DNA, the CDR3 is TGTGCCTGGAGTGTACAATCTAGTCCTGAGACCCAGTACTTC. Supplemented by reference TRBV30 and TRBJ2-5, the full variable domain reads SQTIHQWPATLVQPVGSPLSLECTVEGTSNPNLYWYRQAAGRGLQLLFYSVGIGQISSEVPQNLSASRPQDRQFILSSKKLLLSDSGFYLCAWSVQSSPETQYFGPGTRLLVL.

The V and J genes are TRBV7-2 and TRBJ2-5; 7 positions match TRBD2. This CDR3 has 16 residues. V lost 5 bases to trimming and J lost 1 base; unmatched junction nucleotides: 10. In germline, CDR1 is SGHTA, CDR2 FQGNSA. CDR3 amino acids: CASSQGLGGGQETQYF. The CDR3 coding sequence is TGTGCCAGCAGCCAAGGGCTCGGCGGGGGCCAAGAGACCCAGTACTTC.

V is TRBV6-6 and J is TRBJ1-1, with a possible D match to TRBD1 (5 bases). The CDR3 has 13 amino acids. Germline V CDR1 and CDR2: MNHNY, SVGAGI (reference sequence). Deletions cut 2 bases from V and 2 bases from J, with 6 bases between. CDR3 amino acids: CASSYRGNTEAFF. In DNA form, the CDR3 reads TGTGCCAGCAGTTACAGGGGAAACACTGAAGCTTTCTTT.

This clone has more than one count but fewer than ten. The CDR3 DNA is TGTGCCAGCAAACAGGTATCCTCTGGAAACACCATATATTTT. Translated: CASKQVSSGNTIYF. The chain employs TRBV2 and TRBJ1-3, with a tentative D call TRBD1 (5 bases). Germline lookup yields CDR1 SNHLY and CDR2 FYNNEI. CDR3 length equals 14 residues. V was trimmed by 7 bases and J by 0 bases, leaving 10 bases between them.

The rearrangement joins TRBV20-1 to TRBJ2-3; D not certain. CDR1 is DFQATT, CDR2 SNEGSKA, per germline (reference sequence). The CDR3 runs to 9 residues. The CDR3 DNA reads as TGCAGCCCCCTTGATACGCAGTATTTT. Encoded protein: CSPLDTQYF.

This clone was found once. This CDR3 is CSAQRSDTQYF. For the CDR3, the DNA is TGCAGTGCCCAGCGTTCAGATACGCAGTATTTT. The chain couples TRBV20-1 to TRBJ2-3; no definite D call. Between the trimmed V and J ends, which lost 6 bases and 4 bases, there was a span of 8 bases. The CDR3 is 11 residues long. Germline loops: CDR1 DFQATT, CDR2 SNEGSKA (reference sequence).

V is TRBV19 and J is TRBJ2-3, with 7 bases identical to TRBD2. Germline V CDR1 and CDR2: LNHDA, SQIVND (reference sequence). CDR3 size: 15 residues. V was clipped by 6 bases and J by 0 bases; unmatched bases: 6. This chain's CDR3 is CASSTLGGSTDTQYF. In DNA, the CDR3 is TGTGCCAGTAGCACGCTCGGGGGGAGCACAGATACGCAGTATTTT.

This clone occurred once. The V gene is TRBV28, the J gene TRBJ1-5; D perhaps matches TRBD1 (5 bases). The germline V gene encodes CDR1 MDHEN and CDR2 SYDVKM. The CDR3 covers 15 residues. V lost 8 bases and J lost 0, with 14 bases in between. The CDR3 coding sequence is TGTGCCAGCGAAAGGCTCAGGGATAGCAATCAGCCCCAGCATTTT. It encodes CASERLRDSNQPQHF.

The CDR3, as DNA: TGTGCCAGCAGCGTAAGGGTGGCGGGTCTTGCTGAAGCTTTCTTT. Translating gives CASSVRVAGLAEAFF. The chain employs TRBV9 and TRBJ1-1; no reliable D call. Germline CDR1 is SGDLS and CDR2 is YYNGEE. V lost 1 base and J 6 bases, leaving 16 bases between the germline ends. The CDR3 has 15 residues.

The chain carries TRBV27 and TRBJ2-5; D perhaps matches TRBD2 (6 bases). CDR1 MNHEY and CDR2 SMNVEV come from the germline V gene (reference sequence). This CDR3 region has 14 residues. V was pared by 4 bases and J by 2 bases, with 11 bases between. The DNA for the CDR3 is TGTGCCAGCAGTTCCCCGGGACTTCAAGAGACCCAGTACTTC. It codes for CASSSPGLQETQYF.

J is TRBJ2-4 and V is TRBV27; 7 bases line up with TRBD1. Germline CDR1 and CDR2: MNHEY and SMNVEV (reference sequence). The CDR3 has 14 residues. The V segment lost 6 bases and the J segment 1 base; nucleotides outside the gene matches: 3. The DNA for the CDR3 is TGTGCCAGCAGCGCAGGGGGTGCCAAAAACATTCAGTACTTC. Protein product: CASSAGGAKNIQYF.

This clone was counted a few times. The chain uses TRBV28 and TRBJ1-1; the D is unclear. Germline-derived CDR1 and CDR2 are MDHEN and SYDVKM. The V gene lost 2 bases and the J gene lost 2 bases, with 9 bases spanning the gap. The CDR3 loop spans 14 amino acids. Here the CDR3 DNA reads TGTGCCAGCAGTTTAGGAGGAACTAACACTGAAGCTTTCTTT. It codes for CASSLGGTNTEAFF.

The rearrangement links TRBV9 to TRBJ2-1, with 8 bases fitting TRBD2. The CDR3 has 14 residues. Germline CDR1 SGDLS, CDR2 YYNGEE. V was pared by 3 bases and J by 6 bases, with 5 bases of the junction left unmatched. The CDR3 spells CASSATTSGNEQFF. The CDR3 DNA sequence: TGTGCCAGCAGCGCCACAACTAGCGGCAATGAGCAGTTCTTC.

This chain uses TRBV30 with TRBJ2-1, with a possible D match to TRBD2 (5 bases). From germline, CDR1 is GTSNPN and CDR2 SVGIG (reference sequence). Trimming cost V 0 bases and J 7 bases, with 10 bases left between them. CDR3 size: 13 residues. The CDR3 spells CAWSVLEANEQFF. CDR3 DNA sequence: TGTGCCTGGAGTGTACTAGAAGCAAATGAGCAGTTCTTC.

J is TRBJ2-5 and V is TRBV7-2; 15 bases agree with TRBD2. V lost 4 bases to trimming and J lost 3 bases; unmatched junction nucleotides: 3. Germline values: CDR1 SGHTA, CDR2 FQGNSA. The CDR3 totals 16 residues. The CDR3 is CASSYRTSGREETQYF. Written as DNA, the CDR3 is TGTGCCAGCAGCTACCGGACTAGCGGGAGGGAAGAGACCCAGTACTTC. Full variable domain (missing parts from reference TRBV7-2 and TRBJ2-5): GAGVSQSPSNKVTEKGKDVELRCDPISGHTALYWYRQSLGQGLEFLIYFQGNSAPDKSGLPSDRFSAERTGGSVSTLTIQRTQQEDSAVYLCASSYRTSGREETQYFGPGTRLLVL.

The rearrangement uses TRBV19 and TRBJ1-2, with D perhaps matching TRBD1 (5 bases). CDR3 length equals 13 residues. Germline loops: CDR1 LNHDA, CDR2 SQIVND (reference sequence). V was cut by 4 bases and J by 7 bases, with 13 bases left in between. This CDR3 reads CASSKPAGGGYTF. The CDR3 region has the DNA TGTGCCAGTAGTAAACCAGCCGGGGGTGGCTACACCTTC. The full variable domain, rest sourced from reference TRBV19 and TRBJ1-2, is DGGITQSPKYLFRKEGQNVTLSCEQNLNHDAMYWYRQDPGQGLRLIYYSQIVNDFQKGDIAEGYSVSREKKESFPLTVTSAQKNPTAFYLCASSKPAGGGYTFGSGTRLTVV.

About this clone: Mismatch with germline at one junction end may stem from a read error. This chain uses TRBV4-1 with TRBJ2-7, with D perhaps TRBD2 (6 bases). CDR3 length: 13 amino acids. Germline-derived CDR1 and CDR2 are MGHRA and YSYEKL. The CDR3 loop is CASSQDLWRDGIF. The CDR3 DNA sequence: TGCGCCAGCAGCCAAGATCTATGGAGGGACGGGATCTTC.

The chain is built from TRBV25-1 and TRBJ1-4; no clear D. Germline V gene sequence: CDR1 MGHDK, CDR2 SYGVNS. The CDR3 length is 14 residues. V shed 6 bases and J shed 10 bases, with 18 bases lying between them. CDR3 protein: CASSPSLVFGKLFF. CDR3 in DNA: TGTGCCAGCAGCCCTTCGCTAGTGTTTGGAAAACTGTTTTTT. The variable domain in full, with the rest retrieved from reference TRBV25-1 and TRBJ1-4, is EADIYQTPRYLVIGTGKKITLECSQTMGHDKMYWYQQDPGMELHLIHYSYGVNSTEKGDLSSESTVSRIRTEHFPLTLESARPSHTSQYLCASSPSLVFGKLFFGSGTQLSVL.